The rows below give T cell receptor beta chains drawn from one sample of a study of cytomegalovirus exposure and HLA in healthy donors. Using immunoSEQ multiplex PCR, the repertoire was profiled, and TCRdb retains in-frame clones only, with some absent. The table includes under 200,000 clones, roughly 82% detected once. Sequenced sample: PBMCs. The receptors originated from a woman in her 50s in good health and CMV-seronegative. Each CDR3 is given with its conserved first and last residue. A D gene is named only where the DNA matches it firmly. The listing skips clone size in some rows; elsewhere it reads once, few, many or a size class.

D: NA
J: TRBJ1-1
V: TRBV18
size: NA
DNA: TGTGCCAGCTCACCACCCGGTAACACTGAAGCTTTCTTT
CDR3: CASSPPGNTEAFF

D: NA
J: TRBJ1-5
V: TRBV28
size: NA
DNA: TGTGCCAGCAGGCCTACTGGTAATCAGCCCCAGCATTTT
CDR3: CASRPTGNQPQHF

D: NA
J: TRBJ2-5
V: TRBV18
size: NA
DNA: TGTGCCAGCTCACCACAGAGCCTAGCGAAAGAGACCCAGTACTTC
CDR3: CASSPQSLAKETQYF

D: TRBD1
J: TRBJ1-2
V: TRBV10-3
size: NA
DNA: TGTGCCATCGGGAGCAGTGACAGGGCTTATGGCTACACCTTC
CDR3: CAIGSSDRAYGYTF

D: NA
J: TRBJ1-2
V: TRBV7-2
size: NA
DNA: TGTGCCAGCAGCCCCGGGCAGGGCGGCTATGGCTACACCTTC
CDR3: CASSPGQGGYGYTF

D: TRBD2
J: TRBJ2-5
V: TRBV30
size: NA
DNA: TGTGCCTGGAGTGTAGGGACTATGTCAGAGACCCAGTACTTC
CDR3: CAWSVGTMSETQYF

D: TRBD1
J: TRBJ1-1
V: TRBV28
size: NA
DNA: TGTGCCACCTCCCCGACAGGGGGGACTGAAGCTTTCTTT
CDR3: CATSPTGGTEAFF

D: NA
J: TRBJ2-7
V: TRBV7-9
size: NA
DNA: TGTGCCAGCAGCCCTCCCGGGACATCCCTCTACGAGCAGTACTTC
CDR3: CASSPPGTSLYEQYF

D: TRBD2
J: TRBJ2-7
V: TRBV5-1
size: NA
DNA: TGCGCCAGCAGGGCTACTAGCGGGGCGTCGGTGCAGTACTTC
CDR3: CASRATSGASVQYF

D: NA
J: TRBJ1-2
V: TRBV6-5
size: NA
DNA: TGTGCCAGCTACGCGTCAGGGGCTAACTATGGCTACACCTTC
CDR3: CASYASGANYGYTF

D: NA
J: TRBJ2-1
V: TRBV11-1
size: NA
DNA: TGTGCCAGCAGCGCCCGTCCTATCTCCAATGAGCAGTTCTTC
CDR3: CASSARPISNEQFF

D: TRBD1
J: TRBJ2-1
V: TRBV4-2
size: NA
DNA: TGTGCCAGCAGGAACCGGGACAGGGATAATGAGCAGTTCTTC
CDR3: CASRNRDRDNEQFF

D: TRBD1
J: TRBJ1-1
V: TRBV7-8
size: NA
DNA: TGTGCCAGCAGCCCAACCCGGACAGGGATTGCTGAAGCTTTCTTT
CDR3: CASSPTRTGIAEAFF

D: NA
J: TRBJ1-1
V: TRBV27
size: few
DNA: TGTGCCAGCAGTTTCGGTACAGGGAAAGCTTTCTTT
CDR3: CASSFGTGKAFF

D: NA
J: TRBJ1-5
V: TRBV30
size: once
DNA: TGTGCCTGGCAAAGAGGGGGGGTTGTCTATAGCAATCAGCCCCAGCATTTT
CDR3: CAWQRGGVVYSNQPQHF

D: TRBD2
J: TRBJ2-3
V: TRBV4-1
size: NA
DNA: TGCGCCAGCAGCCATAGCGGGGGGGCCCAAGATACGCAGTATTTT
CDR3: CASSHSGGAQDTQYF